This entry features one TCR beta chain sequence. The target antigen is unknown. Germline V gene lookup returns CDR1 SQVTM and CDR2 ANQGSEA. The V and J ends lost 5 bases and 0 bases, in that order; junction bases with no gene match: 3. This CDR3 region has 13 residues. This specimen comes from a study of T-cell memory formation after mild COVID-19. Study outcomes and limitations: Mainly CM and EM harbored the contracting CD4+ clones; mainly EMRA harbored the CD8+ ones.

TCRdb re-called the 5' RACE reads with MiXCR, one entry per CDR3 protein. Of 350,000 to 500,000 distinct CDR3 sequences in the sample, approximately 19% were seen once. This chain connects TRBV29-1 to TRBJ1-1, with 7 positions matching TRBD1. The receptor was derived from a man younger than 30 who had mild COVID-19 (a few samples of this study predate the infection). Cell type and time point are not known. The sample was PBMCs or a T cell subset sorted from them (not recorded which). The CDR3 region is CSVRQGLNTEAFF. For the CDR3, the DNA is TGCAGCGTTCGACAGGGATTGAACACTGAAGCTTTCTTT.